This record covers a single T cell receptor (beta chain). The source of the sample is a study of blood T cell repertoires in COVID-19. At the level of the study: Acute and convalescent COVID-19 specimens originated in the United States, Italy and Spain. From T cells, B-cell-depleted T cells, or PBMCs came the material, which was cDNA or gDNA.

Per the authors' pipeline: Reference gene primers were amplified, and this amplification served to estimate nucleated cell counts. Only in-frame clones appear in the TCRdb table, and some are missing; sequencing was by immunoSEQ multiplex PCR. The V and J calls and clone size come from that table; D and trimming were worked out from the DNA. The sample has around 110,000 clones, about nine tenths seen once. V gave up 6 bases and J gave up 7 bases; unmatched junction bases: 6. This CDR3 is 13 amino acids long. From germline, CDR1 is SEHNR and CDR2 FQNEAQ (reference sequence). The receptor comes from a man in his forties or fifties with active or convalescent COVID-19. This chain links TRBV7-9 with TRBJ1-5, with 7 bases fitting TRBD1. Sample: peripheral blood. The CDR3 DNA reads TGTGCCAGCAGTACCGACAGGGTCCAGCCCCAGCATTTT. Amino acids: CASSTDRVQPQHF.